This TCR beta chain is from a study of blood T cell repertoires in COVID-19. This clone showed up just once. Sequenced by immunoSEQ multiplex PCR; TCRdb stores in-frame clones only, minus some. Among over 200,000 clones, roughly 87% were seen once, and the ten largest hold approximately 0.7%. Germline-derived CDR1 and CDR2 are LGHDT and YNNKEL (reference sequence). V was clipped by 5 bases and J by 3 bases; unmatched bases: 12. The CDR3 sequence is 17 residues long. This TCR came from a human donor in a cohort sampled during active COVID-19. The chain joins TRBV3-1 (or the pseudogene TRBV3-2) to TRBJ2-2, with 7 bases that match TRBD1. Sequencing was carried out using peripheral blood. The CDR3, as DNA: TGTGCCAGCAGCGATAGGGGGCGAAAGGGGGACACCGGGGAGCTGTTTTTT. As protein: CASSDRGRKGDTGELFF.